The clone carrying this TCR beta chain was counted only a few times. The data were produced by immunoSEQ multiplex PCR, yet TCRdb's version contains in-frame clones alone and is incomplete. The repertoire holds 55,000 to 85,000 clones, 73% seen once, with 22% in the top ten. Between the trimmed V and J ends, which lost 0 bases and 0 bases, there was a span of 11 bases. The germline CDR1 and CDR2 sequences are SGHVS and FQNEAQ. The CDR3 loop spans 16 amino acids. This sample was taken from a study of blood T cell repertoires in COVID-19. This sequence joins TRBV7-8 and TRBJ1-1, with D unresolved. Sequences were obtained from peripheral blood. The clonotype was recovered from a man in his fifties or sixties with acute or convalescent COVID-19. DNA for the CDR3: TGTGCCAGCAGCTTAGCCCGGGGAAGCATGAACACTGAAGCTTTCTTT. It encodes CASSLARGSMNTEAFF.